This TCR beta chain was documented in a study of T cells after yellow fever vaccination (dated 2019 in TCRdb). Broadly, across the study: The SMART-Seq v4 Ultra Low Input RNA kit was used to prepare libraries from fractions with low cell numbers. Two healthy male donors, one aged 18 to 30 and one aged 30 to 39 years, were included in the cohort. Blood was drawn at multiple timepoints before and after primary and secondary immunization, with bulk PBMC replicates and cell subsets isolated. To follow T-cell clones before and after primary and booster YFV17D yellow fever vaccination, bulk TCR alpha and beta repertoires were sequenced over time. Broader findings and caveats from the paper: A small fraction of clonotypes showed up in both the CD4 and CD8 compartments, probably as a result of convergent recombination. Computational filtering was required because FACS-sorted repertoires could contain abundant contaminating clonotypes from the bulk population. After the booster, most clones that had expanded after primary vaccination were detected again (around 95% of CD4 and 88% of CD8), suggesting broad maintenance of memory. Compared with the primary T-cell response, the secondary T-cell response was faster but weaker, reaching its peak on day 5 rather than on day 15. Only a couple of donors were included in the study, so the extent to which the findings can be generalized is limited.

This clonotype occurred many times. What antigen it recognizes has not been identified. No qualities accompany the bases; no much larger clone lies one base away. The treatment or condition label, read with the paper, signifies: live attenuated yellow fever vaccine strain. A standard Ficoll-Paque protocol was used to isolate PBMCs from peripheral blood. CD4 and CD8 T-cell fractions were isolated with Dynabeads CD4 and CD8 positive selection kits. TriZol was used to extract RNA from bulk PBMCs, CD4 and CD8 fractions, and dextramer-positive and dextramer-negative fractions. V was cut back by 3 bases and J by 2 bases, leaving a gap of 4 bases between them. The germline V gene provides CDR1 SGHAT and CDR2 FQNNGV. The cysteine opens and the phenylalanine closes a CDR3 of 12 amino acids. Left in the record is the CDR3 DNA by itself, 36 bases read in frame from the first base. TCRdb lists the instrument as Illumina NovaSeq 6000. Synthesis of TCR cDNA relied on 5'RACE template switching, a step that introduced a universal primer site along with unique molecular identifiers. cDNA synthesis was primed from both the TCR alpha and TCR beta constant segments. Libraries were amplified in two PCR steps, with sample barcodes and sequencing adapters added in the second step. Sequencing of libraries was performed on Illumina HiSeq 2500 (2x100 bp) or NovaSeq (2x150 bp). In the paper's pipeline: MIGEC was used to demultiplex reads and collapse the reads into UMI consensus sequences, and MiXCR was used for V(D)J alignment. Vaccine-responding clonotypes were defined with edgeR using replicate PBMC samples, requiring FDR below 0.01 and a log2 fold change above 5 up to day 15. CD4 or CD8 identity was assigned to each bulk clonotype according to whether the clonotype was present at higher abundance in the sequenced CD4 repertoire or the sequenced CD8 repertoire. The public reads were reprocessed in TCRdb via fastp at Q25 and MiXCR, keeping in-frame beta chains. Under each unique CDR3 protein, matching rows form one entry showing the most common genes and DNA. The V and J calls shown here were made by TCRdb, not taken from the authors' results. This sample holds some 220,000 distinct CDR3 sequences; approximately 3% were observed only once. Jointly, the top ten make up roughly 3.2% of the sample.

Sequencing was performed on CD4+ T cells sorted from PBMCs, taken 10 days after the yellow fever booster vaccination. Recombination joined TRBV11-2 with TRBJ2-5, with an unclear D gene assignment. This clonotype originated in a man aged 18 to 29 who received the YFV17D yellow fever vaccine. Read as DNA, the sequence is TGTGCCAGCAGCTTCGATCAAGAGACCCAGTACTTC. It translates as CASSFDQETQYF. The full variable domain, completed from the reference TRBV11-2 and TRBJ2-5 proteins outside the CDR3, reads EAGVAQSPRYKIIEKRQSVAFWCNPISGHATLYWYQQILGQGPKLLIQFQNNGVVDDSQLPKDRFSAERLKGVDSTLKIQPAKLEDSAVYLCASSFDQETQYFGPGTRLLVL.